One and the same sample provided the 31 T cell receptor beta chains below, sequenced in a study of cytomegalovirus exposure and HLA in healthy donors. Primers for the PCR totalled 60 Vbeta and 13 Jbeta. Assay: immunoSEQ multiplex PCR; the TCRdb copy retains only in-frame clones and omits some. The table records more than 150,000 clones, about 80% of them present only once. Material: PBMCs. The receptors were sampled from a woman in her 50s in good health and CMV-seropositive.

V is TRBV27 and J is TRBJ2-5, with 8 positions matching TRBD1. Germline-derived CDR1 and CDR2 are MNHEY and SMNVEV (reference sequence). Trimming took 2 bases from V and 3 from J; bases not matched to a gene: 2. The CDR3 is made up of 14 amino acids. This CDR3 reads CASSLATGEETQYF. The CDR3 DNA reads TGTGCCAGCAGTTTAGCGACAGGGGAAGAGACCCAGTACTTC.

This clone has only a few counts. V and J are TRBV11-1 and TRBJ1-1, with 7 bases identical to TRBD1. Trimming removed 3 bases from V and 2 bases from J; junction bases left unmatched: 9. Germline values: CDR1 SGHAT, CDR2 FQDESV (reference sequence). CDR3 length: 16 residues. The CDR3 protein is CASSFPPTGLNTEAFF. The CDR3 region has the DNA TGTGCCAGCAGCTTCCCTCCGACAGGGCTTAACACTGAAGCTTTCTTT.

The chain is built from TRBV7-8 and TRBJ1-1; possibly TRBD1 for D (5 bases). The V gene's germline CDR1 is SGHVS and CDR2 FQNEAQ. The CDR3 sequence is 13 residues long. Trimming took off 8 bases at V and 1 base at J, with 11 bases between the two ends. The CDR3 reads CASVQARNTEAFF. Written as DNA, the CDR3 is TGTGCCAGCGTACAGGCACGGAACACTGAAGCTTTCTTT. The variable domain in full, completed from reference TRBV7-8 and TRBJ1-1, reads GAGVSQSPRYKVAKRGQDVALRCDPISGHVSLFWYQQALGQGPEFLTYFQNEAQLDKSGLPSDRFFAERPEGSVSTLKIQRTQQEDSAVYLCASVQARNTEAFFGQGTRLTVV.

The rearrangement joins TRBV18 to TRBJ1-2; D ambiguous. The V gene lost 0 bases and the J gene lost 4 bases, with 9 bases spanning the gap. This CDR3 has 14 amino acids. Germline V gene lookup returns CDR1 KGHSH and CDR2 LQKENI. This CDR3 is CASSPPLESYGYTF. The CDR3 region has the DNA TGTGCCAGCTCACCACCGCTAGAGTCCTATGGCTACACCTTC.

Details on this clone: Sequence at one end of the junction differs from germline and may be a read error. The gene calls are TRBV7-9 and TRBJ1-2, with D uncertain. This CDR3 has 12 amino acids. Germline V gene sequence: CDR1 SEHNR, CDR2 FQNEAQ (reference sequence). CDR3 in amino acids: CSSSPNEGGYTF. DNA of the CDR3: TGTTCCAGCAGCCCGAACGAGGGTGGCTACACCTTC. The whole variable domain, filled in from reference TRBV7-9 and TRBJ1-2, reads DTGVSQNPRHKITKRGQNVTFRCDPISEHNRLYWYRQTLGQGPEFLTYFQNEAQLEKSRLLSDRFSAERPKGSFSTLEIQRTEQGDSAMYLCSSSPNEGGYTFGSGTRLTVV.

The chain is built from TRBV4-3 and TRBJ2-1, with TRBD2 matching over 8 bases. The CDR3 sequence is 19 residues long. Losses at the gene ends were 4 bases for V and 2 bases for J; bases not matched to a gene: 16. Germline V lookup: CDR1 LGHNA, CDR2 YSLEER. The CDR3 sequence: CASSPLPGAGESPYNEQFF. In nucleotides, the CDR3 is TGCGCCAGCAGCCCCCTCCCGGGAGCGGGAGAATCCCCCTACAATGAGCAGTTCTTC.

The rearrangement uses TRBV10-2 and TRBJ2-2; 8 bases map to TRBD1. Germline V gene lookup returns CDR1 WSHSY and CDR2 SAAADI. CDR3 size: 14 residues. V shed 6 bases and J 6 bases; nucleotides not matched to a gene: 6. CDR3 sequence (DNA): TGCGCCAGCAGAGACCGACAGGGGCCCGGGGAGCTGTTTTTT. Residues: CASRDRQGPGELFF.

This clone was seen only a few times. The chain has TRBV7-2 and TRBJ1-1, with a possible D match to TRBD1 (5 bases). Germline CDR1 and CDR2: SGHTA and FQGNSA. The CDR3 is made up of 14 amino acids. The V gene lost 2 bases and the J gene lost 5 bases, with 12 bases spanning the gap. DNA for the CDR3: TGTGCCAGCAGCTTAATGGGGGGTTGGACTGAAGCTTTCTTT. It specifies CASSLMGGWTEAFF.

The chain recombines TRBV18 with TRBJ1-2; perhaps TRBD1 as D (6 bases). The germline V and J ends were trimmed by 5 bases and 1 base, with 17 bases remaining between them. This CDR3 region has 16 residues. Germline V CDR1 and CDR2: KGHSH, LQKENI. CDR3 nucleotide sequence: TGTGCCAGCTCAGGGGTGAACAGGGATTTTAACTATGGCTACACCTTC. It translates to CASSGVNRDFNYGYTF.

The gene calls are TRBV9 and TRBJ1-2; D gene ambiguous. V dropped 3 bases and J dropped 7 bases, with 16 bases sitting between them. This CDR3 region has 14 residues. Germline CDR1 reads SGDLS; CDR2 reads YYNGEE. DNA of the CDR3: TGTGCCAGCAGCGAGATGAGGGTGTTGGGTGGCTACACCTTC. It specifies CASSEMRVLGGYTF.

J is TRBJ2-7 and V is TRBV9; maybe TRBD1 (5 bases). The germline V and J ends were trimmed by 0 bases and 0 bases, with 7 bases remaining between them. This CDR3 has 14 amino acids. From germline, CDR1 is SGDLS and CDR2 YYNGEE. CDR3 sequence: CASSVAGASYEQYF. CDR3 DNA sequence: TGTGCCAGCAGCGTAGCTGGGGCCTCCTACGAGCAGTACTTC.

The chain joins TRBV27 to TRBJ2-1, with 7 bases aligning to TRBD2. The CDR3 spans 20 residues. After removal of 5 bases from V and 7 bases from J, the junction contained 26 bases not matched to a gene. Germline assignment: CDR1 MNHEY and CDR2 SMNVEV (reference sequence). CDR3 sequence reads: CASSLYPVGLGGRRGNEQFF. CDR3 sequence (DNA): TGTGCCAGCAGTCTATATCCGGTCGGTTTGGGCGGGAGAAGGGGTAATGAGCAGTTCTTC.

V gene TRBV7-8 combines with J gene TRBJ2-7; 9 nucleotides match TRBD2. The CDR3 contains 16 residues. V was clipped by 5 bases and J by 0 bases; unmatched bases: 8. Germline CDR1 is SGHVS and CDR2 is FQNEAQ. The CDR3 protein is CASSPRAGGVSYEQYF. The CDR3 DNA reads TGTGCCAGCAGCCCCCGAGCGGGGGGCGTCTCCTACGAGCAGTACTTC.

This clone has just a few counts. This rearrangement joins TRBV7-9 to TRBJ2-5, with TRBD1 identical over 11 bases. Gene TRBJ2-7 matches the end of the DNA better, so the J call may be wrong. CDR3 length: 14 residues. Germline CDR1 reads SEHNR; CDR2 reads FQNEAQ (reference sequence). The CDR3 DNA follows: TGTGCCAGCAGCCCCCCGGACAGGGGGCACGAGCAGTACTTC. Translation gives CASSPPDRGHEQYF.

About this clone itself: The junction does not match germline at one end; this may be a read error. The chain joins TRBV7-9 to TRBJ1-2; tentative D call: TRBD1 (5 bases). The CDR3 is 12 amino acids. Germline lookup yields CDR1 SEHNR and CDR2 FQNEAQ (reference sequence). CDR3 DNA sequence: TGTTCCAGCACCCTGGGGGGGGATGGCTACACCTTC. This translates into CSSTLGGDGYTF.

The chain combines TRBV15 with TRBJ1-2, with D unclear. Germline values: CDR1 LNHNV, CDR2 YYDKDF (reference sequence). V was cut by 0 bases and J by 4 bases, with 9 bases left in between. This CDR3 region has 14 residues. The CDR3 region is CATSREAVSYGYTF. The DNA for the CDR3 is TGTGCCACCAGCAGAGAAGCGGTGAGCTATGGCTACACCTTC.

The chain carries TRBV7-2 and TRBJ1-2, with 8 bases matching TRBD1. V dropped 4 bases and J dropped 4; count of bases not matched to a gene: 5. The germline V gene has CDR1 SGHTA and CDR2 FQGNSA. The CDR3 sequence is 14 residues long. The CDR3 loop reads CASSSDRAFYGYTF. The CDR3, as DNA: TGTGCCAGCAGCTCGGACAGGGCCTTCTATGGCTACACCTTC.

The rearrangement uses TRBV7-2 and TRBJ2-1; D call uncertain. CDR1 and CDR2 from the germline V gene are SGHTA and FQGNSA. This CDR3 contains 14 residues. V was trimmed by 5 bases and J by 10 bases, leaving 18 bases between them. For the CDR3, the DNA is TGTGCCAGCAGCCCAGAGGTGTCGGCTGGCGAGCAGTTCTTC. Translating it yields CASSPEVSAGEQFF.

The CDR3 protein is CASRVTGVYQPQHF. CDR3 bases: TGTGCCAGCAGAGTAACAGGGGTATATCAGCCCCAGCATTTT. The J gene is TRBJ1-5, the V gene TRBV6-1; TRBD1 aligns across 7 bases. There are 14 residues in the CDR3. The ends lost 6 bases at V and 5 bases at J; junction bases unmatched: 7. In germline, CDR1 is MNHNS, CDR2 SASEGT.

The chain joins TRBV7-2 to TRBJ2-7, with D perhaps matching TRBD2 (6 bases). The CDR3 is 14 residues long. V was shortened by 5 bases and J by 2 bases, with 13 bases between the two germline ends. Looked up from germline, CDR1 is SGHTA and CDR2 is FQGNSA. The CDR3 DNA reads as TGTGCCAGCAGCGCCCGGAGGGCCCCCTACGAGCAGTACTTC. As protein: CASSARRAPYEQYF. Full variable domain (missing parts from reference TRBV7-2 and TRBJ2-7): GAGVSQSPSNKVTEKGKDVELRCDPISGHTALYWYRQSLGQGLEFLIYFQGNSAPDKSGLPSDRFSAERTGGSVSTLTIQRTQQEDSAVYLCASSARRAPYEQYFGPGTRLTVT.

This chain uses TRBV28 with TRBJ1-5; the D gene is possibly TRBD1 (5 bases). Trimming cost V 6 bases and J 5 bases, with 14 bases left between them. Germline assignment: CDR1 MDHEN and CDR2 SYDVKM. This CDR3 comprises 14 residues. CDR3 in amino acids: CASRRGLLDQPQHF. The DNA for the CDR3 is TGTGCCAGCAGGCGGGGCCTTTTGGATCAGCCCCAGCATTTT.

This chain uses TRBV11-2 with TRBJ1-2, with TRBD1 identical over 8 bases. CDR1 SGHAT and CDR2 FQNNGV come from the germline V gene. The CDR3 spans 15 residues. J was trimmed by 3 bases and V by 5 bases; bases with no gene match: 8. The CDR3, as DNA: TGTGCCAGCAGCCTAGGGACAGGTCCTCACTATGGCTACACCTTC. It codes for CASSLGTGPHYGYTF.

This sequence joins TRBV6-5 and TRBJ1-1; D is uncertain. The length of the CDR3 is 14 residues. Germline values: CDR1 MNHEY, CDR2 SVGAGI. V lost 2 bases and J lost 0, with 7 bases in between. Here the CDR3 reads CASSYRNMNTEAFF. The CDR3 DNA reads TGTGCCAGCAGTTACAGAAACATGAACACTGAAGCTTTCTTT.

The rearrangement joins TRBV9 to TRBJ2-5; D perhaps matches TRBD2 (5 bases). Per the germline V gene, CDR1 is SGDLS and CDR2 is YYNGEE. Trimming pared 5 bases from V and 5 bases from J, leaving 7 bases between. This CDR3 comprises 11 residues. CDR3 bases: TGTGCCAGCAGTCGCGGGGAGACCCAGTACTTC. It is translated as CASSRGETQYF.

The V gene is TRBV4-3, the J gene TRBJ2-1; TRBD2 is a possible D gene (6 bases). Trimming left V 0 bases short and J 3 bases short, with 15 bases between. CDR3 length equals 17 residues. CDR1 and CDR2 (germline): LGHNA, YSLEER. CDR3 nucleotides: TGCGCCAGCAGCCAAGAGGGGGACGGGAGAGACTACAATGAGCAGTTCTTC. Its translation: CASSQEGDGRDYNEQFF.

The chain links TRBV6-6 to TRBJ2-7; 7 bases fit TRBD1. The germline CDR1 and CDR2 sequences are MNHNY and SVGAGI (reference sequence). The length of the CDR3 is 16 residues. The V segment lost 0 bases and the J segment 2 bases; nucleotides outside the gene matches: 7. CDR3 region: CASSYSQGMSPYEQYF. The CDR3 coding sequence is TGTGCCAGCAGTTACTCACAGGGGATGAGCCCCTACGAGCAGTACTTC.

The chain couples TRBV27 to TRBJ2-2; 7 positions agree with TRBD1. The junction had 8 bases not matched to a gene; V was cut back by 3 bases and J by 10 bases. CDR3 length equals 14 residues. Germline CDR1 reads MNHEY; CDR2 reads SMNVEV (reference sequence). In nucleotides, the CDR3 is TGTGCCAGCAGTTTCGCGGACAGGTATTTGGAGCTGTTTTTT. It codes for CASSFADRYLELFF.

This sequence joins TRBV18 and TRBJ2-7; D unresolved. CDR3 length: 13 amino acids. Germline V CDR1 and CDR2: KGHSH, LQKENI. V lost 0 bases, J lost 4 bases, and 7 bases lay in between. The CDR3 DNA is TGTGCCAGCTCACCACCGTCAAATTACGAGCAGTACTTC. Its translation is CASSPPSNYEQYF.

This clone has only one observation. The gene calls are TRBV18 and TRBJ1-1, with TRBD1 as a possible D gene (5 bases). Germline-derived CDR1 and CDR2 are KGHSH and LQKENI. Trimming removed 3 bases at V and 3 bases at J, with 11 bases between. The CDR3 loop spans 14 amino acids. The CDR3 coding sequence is TGTGCCAGCTCACCGGGGCCAAGTCACACTGAAGCTTTCTTT. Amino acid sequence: CASSPGPSHTEAFF.

CDR3 sequence reads: CASSTPGTVTDTQYF. The CDR3 nucleotides read TGTGCCAGCAGCACCCCCGGGACAGTAACAGATACGCAGTATTTT. J is TRBJ2-3 and V is TRBV11-2; 7 nucleotides agree with TRBD1. Per the germline V gene, CDR1 is SGHAT and CDR2 is FQNNGV. The trim removed 5 bases at V and 3 bases at J, leaving 8 bases unmatched. This CDR3 contains 15 residues.

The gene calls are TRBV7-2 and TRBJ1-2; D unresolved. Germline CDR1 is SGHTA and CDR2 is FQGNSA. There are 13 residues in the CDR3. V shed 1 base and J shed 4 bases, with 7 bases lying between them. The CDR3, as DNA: TGTGCCAGCAGCTTAGACAGCCGCTATGGCTACACCTTC. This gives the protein CASSLDSRYGYTF.